This TCR beta chain stems from a study of blood T cell repertoires in COVID-19 (dated by TCRdb to 2018 to 2020). Regarding the complete study: Samples covering the acute and convalescent phases of COVID-19 were provided by collaborators in the United States, Italy and Spain. HLA class I and class II types, where available, came from metadata supplied by the sample provider rather than from assay-based typing. A de-identified subject ID, COVID-19 status, age in years and sex were almost always included in the sample metadata. The dataset comprised deeply sampled blood TCRbeta repertoires from subjects exposed to, actively infected with, or recovered from COVID-19. The material from the prospective study consisted of cDNA or gDNA derived from T cells, B-cell-depleted T cells, or PBMCs. Samples were obtained from the ongoing ImmuneRACE study (first 160 participants) and from some 1,300 subjects provided by 6 global collaborators. The repertoires were made available in a free public database intended to serve as a resource for research on the immune response to SARS-CoV-2. What the work shows at the level of the full study, not this receptor alone: Clinical and demographic metadata were provided uncurated, with the amount varying by source and participant.

A note on this clone: Its antigen is currently not known. No much larger clone exists at a distance of one base, and base qualities are not known.

V and J lose 3 bases and 2 bases, and a span of 8 bases separates them. Per the germline V gene (reference sequence), MNHEY is the CDR1 and SMNVEV is the CDR2. The CDR3 runs 14 amino acids, cysteine and phenylalanine included. CDR3 DNA only is kept here, 42 bases in frame from base 1. The immunoSEQ Assay, a bias-controlled multiplex PCR, was used to amplify TCRbeta CDR3 regions from genomic DNA. The original pipeline was this. Nucleated cell counts per sample were estimated from amplification of reference gene primers within the assay. To quantify the absolute abundance of each unique TCRbeta CDR3 rearrangement, sequence reads were collapsed and filtered. For each sample, productive Simpson clonality was calculated as the square root of Simpson's diversity index across productive rearrangements. TCRdb retrieved this table from immuneACCESS and kept in-frame rearrangements only. Not all clones are present; in checked studies, unresolved V genes account for under half, and no reason is known for the remainder. Clone size and V and J calls were adopted from that table, with D and trimming inferred from the DNA. The sample records fewer than 200,000 clones, about 89% of which are singletons. The ten largest clones capture approximately 2.1% of the sample.

Another Seattle source contributed samples from volunteer blood donors who had recovered from COVID-19. Whole blood was collected in K2EDTA tubes by collaborating institutions according to the institutions' own protocols. Collaborator samples were shipped for TCRbeta analysis as frozen whole blood, isolated PBMCs, or DNA extracted from either sample type. Rearrangement joined TRBV27 to TRBJ1-5; a confident D gene designation cannot be given. The sequenced sample was peripheral blood. The clonotype was recovered from a man aged 18 to 30 who had recovered from COVID-19. The CDR3 region has the sequence CASSFREGNQPQHF. The bases are TGTGCCAGCAGTTTCCGGGAGGGCAATCAGCCCCAGCATTTT.